Included here is one T cell receptor beta chain sequence, with context. Its antigen remains unknown. The sample comes from a study of blood T cell dynamics during melanoma immunotherapy. Overall study: First-line therapy was either pembrolizumab or nivolumab with ipilimumab for metastatic melanoma. General observations from the study: Unlike progressors, later disease-control patients had W3 repertoires gaining clonality or diversity.

A fixed DNA input of around 0.35 ug was used per bulk PBMC sample. Here immunoSEQ multiplex PCR was the method, and the copy in TCRdb shows in-frame clones only, minus some. The data show about 28,000 clones, over 70% seen once. The time point denotes: week 3, after first cycle of checkpoint inhibitor. Prior systemic cancer therapy, immunosuppressant use and other active malignancies excluded patients. CDR3 length: 13 residues. Germline V CDR1 and CDR2: GTSNPN, SVGIG (reference sequence). Trimming shortened V by 0 bases and J by 4 bases, and 9 bases separated the two germline ends. The TCR comes from a human donor with melanoma. Here the sequenced sample was blood, taken from a patient treated with checkpoint blockade. The rearrangement joins TRBV30 to TRBJ1-1; D is ambiguous. The CDR3 loop is CAWSVTLGTEAFF. The CDR3 region has the DNA TGTGCCTGGAGTGTGACCCTGGGCACTGAAGCTTTCTTT.